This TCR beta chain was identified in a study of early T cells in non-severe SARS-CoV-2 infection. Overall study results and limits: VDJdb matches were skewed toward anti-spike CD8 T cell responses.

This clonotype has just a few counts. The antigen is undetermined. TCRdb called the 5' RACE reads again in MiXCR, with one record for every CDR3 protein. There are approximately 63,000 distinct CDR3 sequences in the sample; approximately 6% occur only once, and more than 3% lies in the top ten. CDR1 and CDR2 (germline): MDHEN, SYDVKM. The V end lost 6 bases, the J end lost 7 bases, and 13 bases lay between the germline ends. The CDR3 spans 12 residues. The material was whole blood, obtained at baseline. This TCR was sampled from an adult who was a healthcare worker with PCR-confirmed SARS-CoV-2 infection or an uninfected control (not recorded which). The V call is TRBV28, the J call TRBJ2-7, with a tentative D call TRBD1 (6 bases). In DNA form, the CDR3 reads TGTGCCAGCAGGCCAGGGGTCGGGGAGCAGTACTTC. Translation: CASRPGVGEQYF.